The 4 T cell receptor beta chains presented below share a single source sample, sequenced in a study of T cell responses to AZD1222 COVID-19 vaccine. Profiled with immunoSEQ multiplex PCR; TCRdb holds only in-frame clones, not every one. The sample includes more than 110,000 clones, roughly 92% seen only once; the top ten take roughly 5.1%. Specimen: peripheral blood, collected on day 0 of AZD1222 vaccination. The receptors stem from an adult in good health.

This clone was observed once. The chain joins TRBV6-1 to TRBJ1-1, with a possible D match to TRBD1 (5 bases). V lost 0 bases to trimming and J lost 7 bases, with 9 bases between them. CDR1 and CDR2 (germline): MNHNS, SASEGT. The CDR3 covers 13 residues. In DNA, the CDR3 is TGTGCCAGCAGTGAAGCTGAAGGACATGAAGCTTTCTTT. This codes for CASSEAEGHEAFF.

V is TRBV29-1 and J is TRBJ1-1; TRBD1 might be the D (5 bases). V was cut by 6 bases and J by 11 bases, with 22 bases left in between. Germline-derived CDR1 and CDR2 are SQVTM and ANQGSEA. This CDR3 region has 13 residues. CDR3 in amino acids: CSVVPGQAKLAFF. The CDR3, as DNA: TGCAGCGTGGTCCCAGGACAAGCCAAGTTGGCTTTCTTT.

The rearrangement joins TRBV19 to TRBJ1-4; D unresolved. This CDR3 comprises 14 residues. Looked up from germline, CDR1 is LNHDA and CDR2 is SQIVND (reference sequence). V lost 7 bases and J 7 bases, leaving 16 bases between the germline ends. CDR3 loop: CASTIGVTGEKLFF. CDR3 nucleotides: TGTGCCAGTACTATCGGGGTCACTGGTGAAAAACTGTTTTTT.

The rearrangement links TRBV28 to TRBJ1-5; 7 positions agree with TRBD1. CDR3 size: 15 residues. Germline CDR1 reads MDHEN; CDR2 reads SYDVKM. With 4 bases clipped from V and 4 bases from J, the junction kept 7 bases outside the gene matches. CDR3 amino acids: CASSSTGTANQPQHF. Here the CDR3 DNA reads TGTGCCAGCAGTTCTACCGGGACAGCGAATCAGCCCCAGCATTTT.